These T cell receptor beta chains were read from a single sample in a study of blood T cell repertoires in COVID-19. Profiling relied on immunoSEQ multiplex PCR, and the TCRdb table lists in-frame clones only, not all of them. Seen here are nearly 350,000 clones, more than 70% observed once, and the top ten hold just under 7.5%. Sequencing was performed on peripheral blood. The receptor source for this set is an older woman with COVID-19, enrolled during active disease. Each CDR3 is given with its conserved first and last residue. Each record gives: J gene, clone size, V gene, D gene, CDR3 DNA, CDR3 protein. The D gene is left open where the match is weak. Some rows have no size entry. The others give once, few or many, or a class for an expanded clone.

>TRBJ1-1|.|TRBV7-9|TRBD1
TGTGCCAGCAGCCCCGACAGGGAAGAAGCTTTCTTT
CASSPDREEAFF
>TRBJ1-5|few|TRBV7-2|.
TGTGCCAGCAGCTTAGGGGGGCGGTGGGATCAGCCCCAGCATTTT
CASSLGGRWDQPQHF
>TRBJ1-1|.|TRBV12-5|.
TGTGCTAGTGGTTTTGGGAGCACTGAAGCTTTCTTT
CASGFGSTEAFF
>TRBJ1-6|.|TRBV5-4|TRBD1
TGTGCCAGCAGTACAGGGGGCAGTTCACCCCTCCACTTT
CASSTGGSSPLHF
>TRBJ2-7|.|TRBV2|TRBD2
TGTGCCAGCAGCCCGGGACTAGCGGCACTCTACGAGCAGTACTTC
CASSPGLAALYEQYF
>TRBJ2-7|.|TRBV6-5|.
TGTGCCAGCACCTCACAGGGAGGGGGAGAGCAGTACTTC
CASTSQGGGEQYF
>TRBJ2-5|.|TRBV27|.
TGTGCCAGCACCCCACAGGGCCCGATGGGGACCCAGTACTTC
CASTPQGPMGTQYF
>TRBJ2-3|.|TRBV5-8|TRBD1
TGTGCCAGCCCAGGGGGAAGGGATACGCAGTATTTT
CASPGGRDTQYF
>TRBJ2-6|.|TRBV4-3|.
TGCGCCAGCAGCCAGCAGGCCTCTGGGGCCAACGTCCTGACTTTC
CASSQQASGANVLTF
>TRBJ2-7|.|TRBV4-1|.
TGCGCCAGCAGCCAAGGGACAGTTACTACCTACGAGCAGTACTTC
CASSQGTVTTYEQYF
>TRBJ2-3|.|TRBV5-6|.
TGTGCCAGCAGCTTGGGGGACTCGGTGCAGTATTTT
CASSLGDSVQYF
>TRBJ1-2|.|TRBV4-2|.
TGTGCCAGCAGCCCAAGCCTGACAGAGTATGGCTACACCTTC
CASSPSLTEYGYTF
>TRBJ2-1|.|TRBV7-9|TRBD1
TGTGCCAGCAGGATACAGGGGGATGAGCAGTTCTTC
CASRIQGDEQFF
>TRBJ1-2|.|TRBV30|TRBD1
TGTGCCTGGGGAGGACAGGGTGGTGGAGGCTACACCTTC
CAWGGQGGGGYTF
>TRBJ1-6|.|TRBV5-4|TRBD1
TGTGCCAGCAGCCTACAGACAGGGGGTGGTAATTCACCCCTCCACTTT
CASSLQTGGGNSPLHF
>TRBJ2-3|once|TRBV21-1|.
TGTGCCAGCAGACTACATCGTTGGGACAGGGGAAACACAGATACGCAGTATTTT
CASRLHRWDRGNTDTQYF
>TRBJ1-6|.|TRBV21-1|.
TGTGCCAGCAGCAAAGAGTGTAAGGGGTATTCACCCCTCCACTTT
CASSKECKGYSPLHF
>TRBJ2-1|.|TRBV9|.
TGTGCCAGCAGCGTAGGAGATGAGCAGTTCTTC
CASSVGDEQFF
>TRBJ1-2|.|TRBV5-5|.
TGTGCCAGCAGCACAGCCGACAGGTCGGTGCCCTATGGCTACACCTTC
CASSTADRSVPYGYTF
>TRBJ2-1|.|TRBV2|.
TGTGCCAGCGGATTCGGGTTTTACAATGAGCAGTTCTTC
CASGFGFYNEQFF
>TRBJ2-3|many|TRBV2|.
TGTGCCAGCGCCCGAGACAGGACAAGCACAGATACGCAGTATTTT
CASARDRTSTDTQYF
>TRBJ1-4|.|TRBV27|TRBD1
TGTGCCAGCAGTTTTAGAGGGGACAGACCTGAGATGGTTGTTTTT
CASSFRGDRPEMVVF
>TRBJ1-1|few|TRBV7-2|.
TGTGCCAGCAGCTCAAGGCGGGTCTTGGGCACTGAAGCTTTCTTT
CASSSRRVLGTEAFF
>TRBJ2-5|.|TRBV24-1|.
TGTGCCACCGGACCCCGCGGGGCCCCAACGACCCAGTACTTC
CATGPRGAPTTQYF
>TRBJ2-1|.|TRBV28|.
TGTGCCAGCACCCCGGGATTGAATGAGCAGTTCTTC
CASTPGLNEQFF
>TRBJ1-1|few|TRBV19|.
TGTGCCAGTAGTATGACGGGGAACACTGAAGCTTTCTTT
CASSMTGNTEAFF
>TRBJ2-1|.|TRBV28|.
TGTGCCAGCAGCTCCTGGGACACGCCAGGATTCTTC
CASSSWDTPGFF
>TRBJ1-1|.|TRBV12-1|.
TGTGCCAGCAGCCTGGATGAGGAGGCAGCTTTCTTT
CASSLDEEAAFF
>TRBJ1-2|.|TRBV2|.
TGTGCCAGCAGTGAAGAGCGGGGGCCAAGCTATGGCTACACCTTC
CASSEERGPSYGYTF
>TRBJ2-5|.|TRBV18|TRBD2
TGTGCCAGCTCACCAGGGCGGGAGGAGACCCAGTACTTC
CASSPGREETQYF
>TRBJ2-5|.|TRBV6-1|.
TGTGCCAGCAGTGAGGGCCTTTGGCGGGGAGAGACCCAGTACTTC
CASSEGLWRGETQYF
>TRBJ2-3|.|TRBV18|TRBD2
TGTGCCAGCTCATCCGATAGCGGGGCCACAGATACGCAGTATTTT
CASSSDSGATDTQYF
>TRBJ2-7|.|TRBV14|.
TGTGCCAGCAGCCAAGGCCTCGGTAACTACGAGCAGTACTTC
CASSQGLGNYEQYF
>TRBJ1-4|.|TRBV5-6|TRBD1
TGTGCCAGCAGTCGCTCGGGGACAGGGGGTGAAAAACTGTTTTTT
CASSRSGTGGEKLFF
>TRBJ2-5|.|TRBV7-2|TRBD2
TGTGCCAGCAGCCCGGGGGGGAACCTTCCTATCGTGACCCAGTACTTC
CASSPGGNLPIVTQYF
>TRBJ1-3|.|TRBV5-1|.
TGCGCCAGCAGCTTTTCGGGGAGCTCTGGAAACACCATATATTTT
CASSFSGSSGNTIYF
>TRBJ1-1|.|TRBV5-1|TRBD1
TGCGCCAGCAGCTTGGAGGGGACAGGGACTGAAGCTTTCTTT
CASSLEGTGTEAFF
>TRBJ2-7|.|TRBV4-2|TRBD2
TGTGCCAGTGGGGGGGGCTACGAGCAGTACTTC
CASGGGYEQYF
>TRBJ1-5|.|TRBV2|.
TGTGCCAGCAGTCCGTCGGACCCAGGGGCTGAGGAAAGCAATCAGCCCCAGCATTTT
CASSPSDPGAEESNQPQHF
>TRBJ1-1|.|TRBV27|.
TGTGCCAGCAGTTTATTACCGAAGGGGACTGAAGCTTTCTTT
CASSLLPKGTEAFF
>TRBJ1-2|.|TRBV19|TRBD1
TGTGCCAGCCGAGACAGGGTTGGCTATGGCTACACCTTC
CASRDRVGYGYTF
>TRBJ2-5|.|TRBV5-1|.
TGCGCCAGCAGCTTGCTAGGTGGTCAAGAGACCCAGTACTTC
CASSLLGGQETQYF
>TRBJ1-6|.|TRBV19|.
TGTGCCAGTAGTATCGCCCTAGGCAGGGGATGGTCACCCCTCCACTTT
CASSIALGRGWSPLHF
>TRBJ2-7|.|TRBV30|TRBD1
TGTGCCTGGAGTACAACAACAGGGGGCGAGCAGTACTTC
CAWSTTTGGEQYF
>TRBJ2-2|.|TRBV27|.
TGTGCCAGCAGTTTACGGCAGGCCTCCACCGGGGAGCTGTTTTTT
CASSLRQASTGELFF
>TRBJ1-1|.|TRBV5-1|TRBD1
TGCGCCAGCAGCTTGGAGGGACAGGGGAATTCTGAAGCTTTCTTT
CASSLEGQGNSEAFF
>TRBJ1-1|.|TRBV19|.
TGTGCCAGTATGGCAAGGGAGGGAACTGAAGCTTTCTTT
CASMAREGTEAFF
>TRBJ1-2|.|TRBV5-5|.
TGTGCCAGCAGCTTCAGGGAAGGGGTGGCCGGGGGCTACACCTTC
CASSFREGVAGGYTF
>TRBJ1-4|.|TRBV5-4|TRBD1
TGTGCCAGCAGTCCCGGGACAGATGGCGAAAAACTGTTTTTT
CASSPGTDGEKLFF
>TRBJ2-3|.|TRBV9|.
TGTGCCAGCAGCGTCCTCGGACAGAAAGATACGCAGTATTTT
CASSVLGQKDTQYF
>TRBJ2-7|.|TRBV21-1|.
TGTGCCAGCAGCATCGTAGATTCTAGCGGGGGGGACGACGAGCAGTACTTC
CASSIVDSSGGDDEQYF
>TRBJ1-5|.|TRBV7-8|TRBD1
TGTGCCAGCAGCTTAGCTGAGGGGGCCAATAGCAATCAGCCCCAGCATTTT
CASSLAEGANSNQPQHF
>TRBJ2-1|.|TRBV28|TRBD2
TGTGCCAGCAGTCTGCGGGGGGGCTCCTACAATGAGCAGTTCTTC
CASSLRGGSYNEQFF
>TRBJ2-5|.|TRBV7-2|.
TGTGCCAGCAGCTTGGGCCGAGAGACCCAGTACTTC
CASSLGRETQYF
>TRBJ2-7|once|TRBV12-1|.
TGTGCCAGCAGCTGGACAGTTTACGAGCAGTACTTC
CASSWTVYEQYF